A selection of T cell receptor beta chains follows, all from one sample in a study of T cells in Graves' hyperthyroidism and ophthalmopathy. TCRdb fed the multiplex PCR reads into MiXCR, producing one record per CDR3 protein. This sample yields around 350,000 distinct CDR3 sequences, of which 17% are seen a single time; about a third belongs to the top ten. Sequencing was done on a sample of blood. The receptors stem from a woman in her twenties or thirties with Graves' hyperthyroidism that later progressed to Graves' ophthalmopathy. CDR3s include the opening cysteine and the closing phenylalanine or tryptophan. Fields, in order: V gene, J gene, clone size, D gene, CDR3 DNA, CDR3 protein. The D gene is left open where the match is weak. Expanded clones get a size class; other rows say once, few or many, or leave the size out.

v_call: TRBV7-2
j_call: TRBJ1-1
clone_size: many
d_call: NA
cdr3_nt: TGTGCCAGCAGCTTATACGGCAGTACTAACACTGAAGCTTTCTTT
cdr3_aa: CASSLYGSTNTEAFF

v_call: TRBV27
j_call: TRBJ2-7
clone_size: many
d_call: NA
cdr3_nt: TGTGCCAGCAGTTTAGGACTACCAGGCAGAGGTCTCTACGAGCAGTACTTC
cdr3_aa: CASSLGLPGRGLYEQYF

v_call: TRBV5-4
j_call: TRBJ2-2
clone_size: few
d_call: NA
cdr3_nt: TGTGCCAGCAGCCAGATGGAGCAGCTGAACACCGGGGAGCTGTTTTTT
cdr3_aa: CASSQMEQLNTGELFF

v_call: TRBV6-1
j_call: TRBJ2-7
clone_size: many
d_call: TRBD1
cdr3_nt: TGTGCCAGCAGTGCCGGGACAGTCATGTACGAGCAGTACTTC
cdr3_aa: CASSAGTVMYEQYF

v_call: TRBV20-1
j_call: TRBJ2-5
clone_size: few
d_call: TRBD1
cdr3_nt: TGCAGTGCCCAGATGGAGGACAGGGGAAAAGAGACCCAGTACTTC
cdr3_aa: CSAQMEDRGKETQYF

v_call: TRBV18
j_call: TRBJ2-6
clone_size: few
d_call: NA
cdr3_nt: TGTGCCAGCTCACCCCCCCAGGGGAATAGCGGGGCCAACGTCCTGACTTTC
cdr3_aa: CASSPPQGNSGANVLTF

v_call: TRBV19
j_call: TRBJ1-5
clone_size: NA
d_call: TRBD1
cdr3_nt: TGTGCCAGTAGTGACAGGGGGAGCTTAAGCAATCAGCCCCAGCATTTT
cdr3_aa: CASSDRGSLSNQPQHF

v_call: TRBV28
j_call: TRBJ2-7
clone_size: many
d_call: NA
cdr3_nt: TGTGCCAGCAGTTATTCGCGCAGTGTCTCCTACGAGCAGTACTTC
cdr3_aa: CASSYSRSVSYEQYF

v_call: TRBV6-1
j_call: TRBJ2-7
clone_size: many
d_call: NA
cdr3_nt: TGTGCCAGTCGGACCTTTCCGGTCGACGAGCAGTACTTC
cdr3_aa: CASRTFPVDEQYF

v_call: TRBV10-2
j_call: TRBJ1-1
clone_size: many
d_call: TRBD1
cdr3_nt: TGCGCCAGCAGAGACCATACGGGACAGGGGAACACTGAAGCTTTCTTT
cdr3_aa: CASRDHTGQGNTEAFF

v_call: TRBV7-8
j_call: TRBJ1-1
clone_size: NA
d_call: NA
cdr3_nt: TGTGCCAGCAGCTTAGTCCCAGGACCTGAAGCTTTCTTT
cdr3_aa: CASSLVPGPEAFF

v_call: TRBV28
j_call: TRBJ2-7
clone_size: many
d_call: NA
cdr3_nt: TGTGCCAGCAGTTCCCCGATTCTGCAGGGGATAAGCTACGAGCAGTACTTC
cdr3_aa: CASSSPILQGISYEQYF

v_call: TRBV7-9
j_call: TRBJ2-3
clone_size: many
d_call: NA
cdr3_nt: TGTGCCAGCAGCGCCCGAGAGGGGACTAGCACAGATACGCAGTATTTT
cdr3_aa: CASSAREGTSTDTQYF

v_call: TRBV11-2
j_call: TRBJ1-5
clone_size: NA
d_call: NA
cdr3_nt: TGTGCCAGCAGCTTAGGTCAGGCGGCGATGAATGACAATCAGCCCCAGCATTTT
cdr3_aa: CASSLGQAAMNDNQPQHF

v_call: TRBV12-5
j_call: TRBJ1-6
clone_size: many
d_call: TRBD1
cdr3_nt: TGTGCTAGTGGCACGGGACAGAAAAATTCACCCCTCCACTTT
cdr3_aa: CASGTGQKNSPLHF

v_call: TRBV7-2
j_call: TRBJ1-1
clone_size: few
d_call: TRBD1
cdr3_nt: TGTGCCAGCAGCCCACCGGGACAGAGGAACACTGAAGCTTTCTTT
cdr3_aa: CASSPPGQRNTEAFF

v_call: TRBV12-3/TRBV12-4
j_call: TRBJ2-7
clone_size: NA
d_call: NA
cdr3_nt: TGTGCCAGCAGTTTTGTGGTCTCCTACGAGCAGTACTTC
cdr3_aa: CASSFVVSYEQYF

v_call: TRBV10-3
j_call: TRBJ2-7
clone_size: many
d_call: TRBD1
cdr3_nt: TGTGCCATCAGTGGGCGGATACAAGGACGGGACAGGGGTGGGTACGAGCAGTACTTC
cdr3_aa: CAISGRIQGRDRGGYEQYF

v_call: TRBV6-1
j_call: TRBJ1-2
clone_size: NA
d_call: NA
cdr3_nt: TGTGCCAGCAGCGTAGAACCTCGGGCAGTTCAGGCCTATGGCTACACCTTC
cdr3_aa: CASSVEPRAVQAYGYTF

v_call: TRBV28
j_call: TRBJ1-5
clone_size: many
d_call: NA
cdr3_nt: TGTGCCAGCATACGGGGGGTAAGTCAGCCCCAGCATTTT
cdr3_aa: CASIRGVSQPQHF

v_call: TRBV27
j_call: TRBJ2-3
clone_size: many
d_call: NA
cdr3_nt: TGTGCCAGCAGTTTATCTCCGGGCGGCCAGGATACGCAGTATTTT
cdr3_aa: CASSLSPGGQDTQYF

v_call: TRBV6-2/TRBV6-3
j_call: TRBJ1-5
clone_size: NA
d_call: NA
cdr3_nt: TGTGCCAGCAGGCCCGGGGGAGAGCGTCAGCCCCAGCATTTT
cdr3_aa: CASRPGGERQPQHF

v_call: TRBV5-1
j_call: TRBJ2-2
clone_size: many
d_call: NA
cdr3_nt: TGCGCCAACAGCTTAGAATCCGGGGAGCTGTTTTTT
cdr3_aa: CANSLESGELFF

v_call: TRBV27
j_call: TRBJ2-2
clone_size: many
d_call: NA
cdr3_nt: TGTGCCAGCAGTTCCCAGAGCCCGTCGAACACCGGGGAGCTGTTTTTT
cdr3_aa: CASSSQSPSNTGELFF

v_call: TRBV10-3
j_call: TRBJ2-2
clone_size: many
d_call: TRBD1
cdr3_nt: TGTGCCATCAGTGGAAGGATCGGGACAGCCAGAACGAACACCGGGGAGCTGTTTTTT
cdr3_aa: CAISGRIGTARTNTGELFF

v_call: TRBV15
j_call: TRBJ1-5
clone_size: many
d_call: NA
cdr3_nt: TGTGCCACCAGCAGCAGGTTTCAGCCCCAGCATTTT
cdr3_aa: CATSSRFQPQHF

v_call: TRBV6-2/TRBV6-3
j_call: TRBJ2-2
clone_size: NA
d_call: TRBD2
cdr3_nt: TGTGCCAGCAGTACTCGAATAGCGGGAGCCATCTCCGGGGAGCTGTTTTTT
cdr3_aa: CASSTRIAGAISGELFF

v_call: TRBV24-1
j_call: TRBJ1-5
clone_size: many
d_call: NA
cdr3_nt: TGTGCCACCAGTGATCCCCACAGGGAAGGTGGTCAGCCCCAGCATTTT
cdr3_aa: CATSDPHREGGQPQHF

v_call: TRBV25-1
j_call: TRBJ2-1
clone_size: many
d_call: NA
cdr3_nt: TGTGCCAGCAGTGAGAGAGGGAATTTCTACAATGAGCAGTTCTTC
cdr3_aa: CASSERGNFYNEQFF

v_call: TRBV6-5
j_call: TRBJ2-5
clone_size: many
d_call: NA
cdr3_nt: TGTGCCAGCAGTTACCAGGGGTTTCGAGGGACCCAGTACTTC
cdr3_aa: CASSYQGFRGTQYF

v_call: TRBV11-2
j_call: TRBJ2-1
clone_size: many
d_call: NA
cdr3_nt: TGTGCCAGCAGCGGGGGGGAGCAGTTCTTC
cdr3_aa: CASSGGEQFF

v_call: TRBV29-1
j_call: TRBJ2-2
clone_size: many
d_call: NA
cdr3_nt: TGCAGCGTCGCCTTTACGGGTGGGGAGCTGTTTTTT
cdr3_aa: CSVAFTGGELFF

v_call: TRBV3-1
j_call: TRBJ1-2
clone_size: NA
d_call: NA
cdr3_nt: TGTGCCAGCAGCGGCCCGGGGGTTGGTGGCTACACCTTC
cdr3_aa: CASSGPGVGGYTF

v_call: TRBV15
j_call: TRBJ1-5
clone_size: NA
d_call: NA
cdr3_nt: TGTGCCACCAGCAAACAAGGGACGCCGGGGGACTTGTATAGCAATCAGCCCCAGCATTTT
cdr3_aa: CATSKQGTPGDLYSNQPQHF

v_call: TRBV20-1
j_call: TRBJ2-3
clone_size: NA
d_call: NA
cdr3_nt: TGCAGTGCTCGGATAGGGGGGGATACGCAGTATTTT
cdr3_aa: CSARIGGDTQYF

v_call: TRBV19
j_call: TRBJ1-2
clone_size: NA
d_call: NA
cdr3_nt: TGTGCCAGTGAGACAACCTCGGGACACATCTATGGCTACACCTTC
cdr3_aa: CASETTSGHIYGYTF

v_call: TRBV6-1
j_call: TRBJ2-3
clone_size: NA
d_call: TRBD2
cdr3_nt: TGTGCCAGCAGAATTAGCGGGGGGGCTAATACGCAGTATTTT
cdr3_aa: CASRISGGANTQYF